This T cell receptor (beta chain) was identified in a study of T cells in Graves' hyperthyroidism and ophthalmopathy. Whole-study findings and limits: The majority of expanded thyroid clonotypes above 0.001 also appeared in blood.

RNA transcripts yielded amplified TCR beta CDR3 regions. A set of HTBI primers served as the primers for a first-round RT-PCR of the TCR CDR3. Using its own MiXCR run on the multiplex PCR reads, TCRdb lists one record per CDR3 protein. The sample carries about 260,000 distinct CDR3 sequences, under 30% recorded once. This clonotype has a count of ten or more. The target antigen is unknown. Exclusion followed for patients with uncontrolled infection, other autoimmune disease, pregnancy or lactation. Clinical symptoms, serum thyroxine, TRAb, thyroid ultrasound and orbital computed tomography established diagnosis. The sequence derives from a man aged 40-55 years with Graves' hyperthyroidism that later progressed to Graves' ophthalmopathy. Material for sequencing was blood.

CDR3 region: CAWTSTANYGYTF. The CDR3 DNA sequence: TGTGCCTGGACCTCGACAGCTAACTATGGCTACACCTTC. V and J are TRBV30 and TRBJ1-2, with D perhaps TRBD1 (5 bases). This CDR3 is 13 amino acids long. Trimming left V 4 bases short and J 0 bases short, with 9 bases between. The germline CDR1 and CDR2 sequences are GTSNPN and SVGIG (reference sequence).